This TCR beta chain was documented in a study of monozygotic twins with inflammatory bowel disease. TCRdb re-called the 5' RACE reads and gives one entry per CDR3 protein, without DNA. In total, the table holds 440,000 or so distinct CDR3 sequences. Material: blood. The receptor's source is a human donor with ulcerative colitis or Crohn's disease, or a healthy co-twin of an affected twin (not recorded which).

This CDR3 reads CASSLPIGAGGGYTF. The chain joins TRBV28 to TRBJ1-2. CDR1 MDHEN and CDR2 SYDVKM come from the germline V gene. The CDR3 covers 15 residues.